This passage covers 6 T cell receptor beta chains from one sample sequenced in a study of T cell changes during pregnancy in multiple sclerosis. Method: immunoSEQ multiplex PCR; TCRdb's copy keeps in-frame clones and lacks some. The table records more than 100,000 clones, 92% of them present only once. Sequenced material: peripheral blood, taken after pregnancy. The receptors derive from a female donor with multiple sclerosis, enrolled in a pregnancy study.

The rearrangement joins TRBV7-8 to TRBJ2-1; TRBD2 matches at 10 bases. Germline V gives CDR1 SGHVS, CDR2 FQNEAQ. The CDR3 runs to 19 residues. V was pared by 5 bases and J by 2 bases, with 15 bases of the junction left unmatched. CDR3 nucleotide sequence: TGTGCCAGCAGCCTAAAAGGTTGGCTAGCGGGGGCCGCCTACAATGAGCAGTTCTTC. Its protein is CASSLKGWLAGAAYNEQFF.

The chain is built from TRBV14 and TRBJ2-1, with TRBD2 matching over 11 bases. CDR1 is SGHDN, CDR2 FVKESK, per germline. CDR3 length: 15 amino acids. With 5 bases clipped from V and 3 bases from J, the junction kept 3 bases outside the gene matches. This CDR3 reads CASSSGTSGYNEQFF. DNA for the CDR3: TGTGCCAGCAGCTCTGGGACTAGCGGCTACAATGAGCAGTTCTTC.

The rearrangement links TRBV27 to TRBJ2-7, with TRBD2 identical over 7 bases. V lost 5 bases and J lost 0; bases outside the gene matches: 7. CDR3 size: 15 residues. CDR1 and CDR2 from the germline V gene are MNHEY and SMNVEV (reference sequence). Written as DNA, the CDR3 is TGTGCCAGCAGTCTTGGGTCTAGCGGCTCCTACGAGCAGTACTTC. This translates into CASSLGSSGSYEQYF.

This chain joins TRBV5-1 and TRBJ2-7, with D perhaps matching TRBD2 (7 bases). Trimming took off 3 bases at V and 2 bases at J, with 12 bases between the two ends. Per the germline V gene, CDR1 is SGHRS and CDR2 is YFSETQ. The CDR3 spans 14 residues. The CDR3 sequence: CASSWGGGTYEQYF. Written as DNA, the CDR3 is TGCGCCAGCAGCTGGGGGGGCGGCACCTACGAGCAGTACTTC.

The genes are TRBV4-1 and TRBJ2-1; 12 bases agree with TRBD2. Germline trimming cut 0 bases from V and 6 bases from J; bases unmatched to any gene: 9. The germline CDR1 and CDR2 sequences are MGHRA and YSYEKL. The CDR3 has 18 amino acids. Here the CDR3 DNA reads TGCGCCAGCAGCCAAGATCCTAGCGGGAGGGCCGGAAGCAATGAGCAGTTCTTC. The encoded protein is CASSQDPSGRAGSNEQFF.

The table lists this clone with a count of one. One end of the junction varies from germline; a read error may be responsible. The chain links TRBV4-2 to TRBJ1-5; 8 positions agree with TRBD1. Germline CDR1 is LGHNA and CDR2 is YNFKEQ. The CDR3 length is 13 residues. The chain's CDR3 is CASSEDRGQPQHF. The CDR3 bases are TGTGCCAGCAGCGAAGACAGGGGTCAGCCCCAGCATTTT.